These 31 T cell receptor beta chains originate from one sample sequenced in a study of shared clonotypes between healthy human individuals. Some clones are missing from TCRdb's copy, which holds only in-frame ones; the method was immunoSEQ multiplex PCR. The data show about 530,000 clones, about 96% seen once. Sequencing input: naive CD4+ T cells sorted from blood. Subset: CD45RA+ positively selected. The origin of the receptors is a woman in her 30s in good health.

The J gene is TRBJ1-1, the V gene TRBV7-9, with 8 bases matching TRBD1. Germline trimming cut 5 bases from V and 6 bases from J; bases unmatched to any gene: 5. This CDR3 contains 13 residues. The germline gives CDR1 SEHNR, CDR2 FQNEAQ (reference sequence). In nucleotides, the CDR3 is TGTGCCAGCAGCCTGGACAGGGACGCTGAAGCTTTCTTT. This gives the protein CASSLDRDAEAFF.

The chain links TRBV19 to TRBJ2-5, with D perhaps given as TRBD1 or TRBD2 (6 bases each). The J call may be in error: the DNA end matches TRBJ2-7 better. Germline CDR1 reads LNHDA; CDR2 reads SQIVND (reference sequence). The CDR3 is made up of 14 amino acids. The CDR3, as DNA: TGTGCCAGTAGTATGGAACAGGGCGGGAACGAGCAGTACTTC. This sequence encodes CASSMEQGGNEQYF.

The V call is TRBV28, the J call TRBJ2-7, with 9 bases aligning to TRBD1. Per germline, CDR1 MDHEN and CDR2 SYDVKM. The CDR3 extends over 15 amino acids. The J segment lost 3 bases and the V segment lost 5 bases, leaving 8 bases of the junction unmatched. CDR3 nucleotides: TGTGCCAGCAGTCCCCTAGGACAGGGGAACTACGAGCAGTACTTC. Translation: CASSPLGQGNYEQYF.

The chain combines TRBV28 with TRBJ2-7; 7 nucleotides agree with TRBD1. CDR1 and CDR2 (germline): MDHEN, SYDVKM. There are 15 residues in the CDR3. Trimming took 1 base from V and 5 from J; bases not matched to a gene: 8. The CDR3 sequence: CASSLYLWTGHEQYF. The CDR3 nucleotides are TGTGCCAGCAGTTTATACCTATGGACAGGCCACGAGCAGTACTTC.

The chain carries TRBV6-1 and TRBJ1-3, with 8 bases that match TRBD1. The CDR3 contains 15 residues. CDR1 and CDR2 from the germline V gene are MNHNS and SASEGT. Trimming cost V 6 bases and J 4 bases; bases outside gene matches: 8. CDR3 amino acids: CASRVPGQVGNTIYF. In DNA form, the CDR3 reads TGTGCCAGCAGAGTCCCGGGACAGGTCGGAAACACCATATATTTT.

The chain combines TRBV10-1 with TRBJ2-7, with D perhaps being TRBD1 or TRBD2 (5 bases each). Germline V gene data show CDR1 as WNHNN and CDR2 as SYGVQD (reference sequence). The CDR3 covers 15 residues. The V and J ends lost 5 bases and 2 bases respectively, with 16 bases between them. CDR3 in amino acids: CASSSDRLSPYEQYF. CDR3 sequence (DNA): TGCGCCAGCAGTAGCGACAGACTAAGCCCCTACGAGCAGTACTTC.

This chain links TRBV28 with TRBJ1-4; TRBD1 matches 7 bases. Per the germline V gene, CDR1 is MDHEN and CDR2 is SYDVKM. The CDR3 has 15 amino acids. The trim removed 2 bases at V and 3 bases at J, leaving 3 bases unmatched. CDR3: CASSLLGTANEKLFF. The CDR3 DNA follows: TGTGCCAGCAGTTTACTCGGGACAGCTAATGAAAAACTGTTTTTT. Full variable domain (outside the CDR3, taken from reference TRBV28 and TRBJ1-4): DVKVTQSSRYLVKRTGEKVFLECVQDMDHENMFWYRQDPGLGLRLIYFSYDVKMKEKGDIPEGYSVSREKKERFSLILESASTNQTSMYLCASSLLGTANEKLFFGSGTQLSVL.

The chain employs TRBV18 and TRBJ2-7; D gene unclear. Between the trimmed V and J ends, which lost 2 bases and 7 bases, there was a span of 9 bases. Germline V gene lookup returns CDR1 KGHSH and CDR2 LQKENI. The CDR3 is 12 amino acids. The CDR3 nucleotides are TGTGCCAGCTCACCAGGCCGGTCTGAGCAGTACTTC. This gives the protein CASSPGRSEQYF.

V and J are TRBV19 and TRBJ1-6, with TRBD1 matching over 9 bases. This CDR3 region has 12 residues. Per germline, CDR1 LNHDA and CDR2 SQIVND (reference sequence). V shed 4 bases, J shed 15 bases, and the junction held 4 bases outside the gene matches. CDR3 nucleotides: TGTGCCAGTAGTAACCGGGACAGGGTCCTCCACTTT. Residues: CASSNRDRVLHF.

The chain joins TRBV18 to TRBJ2-6; D unresolved. V lost 5 bases and J lost 5, with 13 bases in between. The CDR3 spans 15 residues. The germline V gene encodes CDR1 KGHSH and CDR2 LQKENI. CDR3 sequence (DNA): TGTGCCAGCTCAACAAGTTCCGGGTGGGCCAACGTCCTGACTTTC. It yields the protein CASSTSSGWANVLTF. Full variable domain (rest looked up from reference TRBV18 and TRBJ2-6): NAGVMQNPRHLVRRRGQEARLRCSPMKGHSHVYWYRQLPEEGLKFMVYLQKENIIDESGMPKERFSAEFPKEGPSILRIQQVVRGDSAAYFCASSTSSGWANVLTFGAGSRLTVL.

The chain combines TRBV18 with TRBJ2-7; D is uncertain. V was clipped by 6 bases and J by 5 bases, with 20 bases between them. Germline V gene data show CDR1 as KGHSH and CDR2 as LQKENI. The CDR3 loop spans 15 amino acids. CDR3 residues: CASSRLEQPFDEQYF. The CDR3 DNA sequence: TGTGCCAGCTCCCGACTGGAACAACCCTTCGACGAGCAGTACTTC.

The chain couples TRBV28 to TRBJ2-1; D not resolved. There are 12 residues in the CDR3. Germline CDR1 is MDHEN and CDR2 is SYDVKM. Deletions cut 2 bases from V and 9 bases from J, with 8 bases between. This CDR3 is CASSLGVGEQFF. The CDR3 DNA is TGTGCCAGCAGTTTAGGGGTGGGTGAGCAGTTCTTC.

Written as DNA, the CDR3 is TGTGCCAGCAGCCCCACCGGTAGCGGGAGTGCCAATGAGCAGTTCTTC. It codes for CASSPTGSGSANEQFF. This chain joins TRBV7-3 and TRBJ2-1, with TRBD2 matching over 9 bases. The CDR3 has 16 residues. Germline V lookup: CDR1 SGHTA, CDR2 FQGTGA. Trimming removed 5 bases from V and 6 bases from J; junction bases left unmatched: 11.

The chain carries TRBV10-3 and TRBJ1-1, with D unresolved. CDR1 ENHRY and CDR2 SYGVKD come from the germline V gene. Trimming removed 0 bases at V and 6 bases at J, with 14 bases between. The CDR3 runs 15 residues. Here the CDR3 DNA reads TGTGCCATCAGTGAGTCGGTTAGGGTAGGCGCTGAAGCTTTCTTT. Translated, it gives CAISESVRVGAEAFF.

The chain links TRBV23-1 to TRBJ2-4; D assignment may be TRBD1 or TRBD2 (5 bases each). Being an ORF, TRBV23-1 has a function that is uncertain. This CDR3 has 14 amino acids. V lost 7 bases to trimming and J lost 8 bases, with 18 bases between them. The CDR3 nucleotides are TGCGCCAGCAACAGAGGGGAGAGGAAAGACATTCAGTACTTC. Translating it yields CASNRGERKDIQYF.

The gene calls are TRBV2 and TRBJ1-5; 10 bases are shared with TRBD1. Germline lookup yields CDR1 SNHLY and CDR2 FYNNEI. Trimming cost V 4 bases and J 7 bases; bases outside gene matches: 4. The CDR3 sequence is 14 residues long. The CDR3 bases are TGTGCCAGCAGTGGAGACAGGGGGCACCAGCCCCAGCATTTT. This gives the protein CASSGDRGHQPQHF.

This chain uses TRBV15 with TRBJ1-5; D not resolved. The length of the CDR3 is 12 residues. In germline, CDR1 is LNHNV, CDR2 YYDKDF (reference sequence). The germline V and J ends were trimmed by 2 bases and 5 bases, with 4 bases remaining between them. CDR3 amino acids: CATSRYDQPQHF. Written as DNA, the CDR3 is TGTGCCACCAGCAGATACGATCAGCCCCAGCATTTT.

This clone was observed a single time. CDR3 protein: CASSPYRTSGTGDEQFF. CDR3 coding DNA: TGTGCCAGCAGTCCCTACCGGACTAGCGGGACGGGGGATGAGCAGTTCTTC. The genes are TRBV27 and TRBJ2-1, with 12 positions matching TRBD2. Unmatched junction bases numbered 13, after V lost 5 bases and J lost 8 bases. The V gene's germline CDR1 is MNHEY and CDR2 SMNVEV (reference sequence). The CDR3 is 17 residues long.

For this clone: The sample carries other DNA sequences with the same CDR3. The chain is built from TRBV11-2 and TRBJ2-1; 7 bases agree with TRBD2. The CDR3 loop spans 16 amino acids. The germline CDR1 and CDR2 sequences are SGHAT and FQNNGV. Unmatched junction bases numbered 3, after V lost 1 base and J lost 0 bases. The DNA for the CDR3 is TGTGCCAGCAGCTTAGTAGCGGGCATCTCCTACAATGAGCAGTTCTTC. It specifies CASSLVAGISYNEQFF.

In DNA, the CDR3 is TGTGCCAGCAGTTCGGGACTGATCGGCTACGAGCAGTACTTC. It is translated as CASSSGLIGYEQYF. The V call is TRBV2, the J call TRBJ2-7; tentatively, D is TRBD2 (6 bases). The CDR3 length is 14 residues. Germline CDR1 is SNHLY and CDR2 is FYNNEI. The V end was cut by 5 bases, the J end by 3 bases, with 14 bases between.

The chain recombines TRBV27 with TRBJ2-1, with a weak D call TRBD1 (5 bases). In germline, CDR1 is MNHEY, CDR2 SMNVEV (reference sequence). This CDR3 is 16 amino acids long. V was pared by 2 bases and J by 5 bases, with 16 bases between. CDR3 in amino acids: CASSLRGGARDNEQFF. Written as DNA, the CDR3 is TGTGCCAGCAGTTTAAGGGGTGGGGCACGGGACAATGAGCAGTTCTTC.

V gene TRBV27 combines with J gene TRBJ2-7; no reliable D call. The CDR3 runs 14 residues. Per germline, CDR1 MNHEY and CDR2 SMNVEV (reference sequence). Trimming took 5 bases from V and 0 from J, leaving 11 bases between them. DNA for the CDR3: TGTGCCAGCAGTCCGCGGTTACTCTCCTACGAGCAGTACTTC. Its protein product is CASSPRLLSYEQYF.

This clone was found once. V is TRBV6-1 and J is TRBJ1-1; TRBD1 might be the D (5 bases). This CDR3 region has 14 residues. Germline CDR1 MNHNS, CDR2 SASEGT. Trimming pared 10 bases from V and 1 base from J, leaving 16 bases between. The CDR3 DNA sequence: TGTGCCACCACGAGTCCAGGGTCGAACACTGAAGCTTTCTTT. This gives the protein CATTSPGSNTEAFF.

The rearrangement links TRBV5-4 to TRBJ2-5, with 12 bases matching TRBD2. The J call may be faulty, since TRBJ2-7 better matches the DNA end. CDR1 SGHNT and CDR2 YYREEE come from the germline V gene (reference sequence). The CDR3 covers 17 residues. The chain's CDR3 is CASSLSRLAGEWDEQYF. CDR3 in DNA: TGTGCCAGCAGCTTGTCTCGACTAGCGGGAGAATGGGACGAGCAGTACTTC.

The rearrangement links TRBV28 to TRBJ2-2, with TRBD1 identical over 7 bases. V shed 11 bases, J shed 3 bases, and the junction held 9 bases outside the gene matches. CDR1 is MDHEN and CDR2 is SYDVKM in the germline V gene. The CDR3 consists of 14 residues. This chain's CDR3 is CAGRDGQDTGELFF. Written as DNA, the CDR3 is TGTGCCGGGCGCGACGGACAGGACACCGGGGAGCTGTTTTTT.

The chain carries TRBV5-1 and TRBJ2-5; possibly TRBD1 or TRBD2 for D (5 bases each). V lost 0 bases to trimming and J lost 2 bases, with 8 bases between them. The germline gives CDR1 SGHRS, CDR2 YFSETQ. The CDR3 totals 14 residues. CDR3 protein: CASSLEGTQETQYF. CDR3 nucleotides: TGCGCCAGCAGCTTGGAAGGGACGCAAGAGACCCAGTACTTC.

The V call is TRBV10-2, the J call TRBJ1-3; 8 bases agree with TRBD1. Germline values: CDR1 WSHSY, CDR2 SAAADI. The CDR3 is 14 residues long. Trimming took 11 bases from V and 0 from J; bases not matched to a gene: 6. The CDR3 loop reads CAVMGQVSGNTIYF. The CDR3 DNA reads TGCGCCGTCATGGGACAGGTCTCTGGAAACACCATATATTTT.

V is TRBV5-1 and J is TRBJ2-3; D may be TRBD2 (7 bases). From germline, CDR1 is SGHRS and CDR2 YFSETQ. V lost 0 bases, J lost 0 bases, and 26 bases lay in between. The CDR3 totals 21 residues. The CDR3 here is CASSLGFGPPGGTSSTDTQYF. In DNA, the CDR3 is TGCGCCAGCAGCTTGGGTTTTGGGCCCCCCGGGGGGACATCTAGCACAGATACGCAGTATTTT. The full variable domain, with the rest looked up from reference TRBV5-1 and TRBJ2-3, is KAGVTQTPRYLIKTRGQQVTLSCSPISGHRSVSWYQQTPGQGLQFLFEYFSETQRNKGNFPGRFSGRQFSNSRSEMNVSTLELGDSALYLCASSLGFGPPGGTSSTDTQYFGPGTRLTVL.

J is TRBJ1-4 and V is TRBV15, with no clear D. The V end lost 1 base, the J end lost 8 bases, and 11 bases lay between the germline ends. The germline V gene encodes CDR1 LNHNV and CDR2 YYDKDF (reference sequence). This CDR3 comprises 14 residues. The CDR3 DNA reads TGTGCCACCAGCAGAGGAGCGCAGTCCGAAAAACTGTTTTTT. Its translation: CATSRGAQSEKLFF.

This chain joins TRBV6-4 and TRBJ2-4, with TRBD2 matching 8 bases. The CDR3 totals 19 residues. Germline-derived CDR1 and CDR2 are MRHNA and SNTAGT. V was pared by 6 bases and J by 0 bases, with 16 bases of the junction left unmatched. The CDR3 region is CASRGELAEPGVAKNIQYF. The DNA for the CDR3 is TGTGCCAGCAGGGGGGAACTAGCGGAGCCCGGGGTAGCCAAAAACATTCAGTACTTC.

This rearrangement joins TRBV19 to TRBJ2-4, with 8 bases matching TRBD2. The junction had 14 bases not matched to a gene; V was cut back by 7 bases and J by 3 bases. Germline-derived CDR1 and CDR2 are LNHDA and SQIVND (reference sequence). The CDR3 length is 17 residues. The CDR3 protein is CASTKTHAGTSKNIQYF. The CDR3 coding sequence is TGTGCCAGTACCAAAACCCACGCCGGGACTAGCAAAAACATTCAGTACTTC.